Below, one T cell receptor (beta chain) is given with its context. Its antigen is not known. Clones were read by immunoSEQ multiplex PCR, and TCRdb kept only the in-frame ones, dropping some. The profile covers about 100,000 clones, with approximately 85% appearing a single time and roughly 3% taken by the ten largest. This record belongs to a study of cytomegalovirus exposure and HLA in healthy donors. Notes on the study in general: Subsequent analysis of the approximately 110 validation repertoires found a tendency for first-cohort TCR clusters to co-occur.

The CDR3 has 14 amino acids. The germline gives CDR1 SEHNR, CDR2 FQNEAQ (reference sequence). The V and J ends lost 7 bases and 4 bases respectively, with 16 bases between them. The sequence derives from a woman under 30 in good health and CMV-seronegative. The sequenced material came from PBMCs. V is TRBV7-9 and J is TRBJ1-1, with D tentatively TRBD1 (6 bases). The CDR3 bases are TGTGCCAGCAATCCCCGGGGGGGCTTCACTGAAGCTTTCTTT. As protein: CASNPRGGFTEAFF.